The 10 T cell receptor beta chains presented below share a single source sample, sequenced in a study of siplizumab effects on memory and regulatory T cells. Assay used: immunoSEQ multiplex PCR; TCRdb lists only in-frame clones, some missing. The profile shows about 97,000 clones, around nine tenths of them singletons. Sequenced input: non-Treg CD4+ T cells sorted from blood. Receptor source: a human donor in good health.

This chain connects TRBV10-3 to TRBJ2-1, with TRBD2 as a possible D gene (6 bases). The V end lost 3 bases, the J end lost 7 bases, and 16 bases lay between the germline ends. Germline CDR1 is ENHRY and CDR2 is SYGVKD. The CDR3 has 15 residues. The chain's CDR3 is CAISESGLTGNEQFF. The CDR3 coding sequence is TGTGCCATCAGTGAATCGGGACTGACGGGTAATGAGCAGTTCTTC.

The chain couples TRBV29-1 to TRBJ2-5; TRBD2 agrees at 8 bases. The CDR3 sequence is 14 residues long. With 7 bases clipped from V and 5 bases from J, the junction kept 12 bases outside the gene matches. The V gene's germline CDR1 is SQVTM and CDR2 ANQGSEA. The CDR3 region has the DNA TGCAGCGCCCCTACAGCGGGAGCAGCCGAGACCCAGTACTTC. Its translation: CSAPTAGAAETQYF. Full variable domain (outside the CDR3, taken from reference TRBV29-1 and TRBJ2-5): SAVISQKPSRDICQRGTSLTIQCQVDSQVTMMFWYRQQPGQSLTLIATANQGSEATYESGFVIDKFPISRPNLTFSTLTVSNMSPEDSSIYLCSAPTAGAAETQYFGPGTRLLVL.

The chain carries TRBV9 and TRBJ2-1; D assignment may be TRBD1 or TRBD2 (6 bases each). Trimming took off 0 bases at V and 6 bases at J, with 16 bases between the two ends. The CDR3 length is 16 residues. Per germline, CDR1 SGDLS and CDR2 YYNGEE. Written as DNA, the CDR3 is TGTGCCAGCAGCGTAGTCCCGGGGGCTTTTATCAATGAGCAGTTCTTC. This codes for CASSVVPGAFINEQFF.

The chain has TRBV11-3 and TRBJ1-4; the match to TRBD1 covers 7 bases. V shed 1 base and J 6 bases; nucleotides not matched to a gene: 5. Germline CDR1 and CDR2: SGHNT and YENEEA. CDR3 length: 15 residues. CDR3 amino acids: CASSLATGRHEKLFF. Here the CDR3 DNA reads TGTGCCAGCAGCTTAGCGACAGGGCGGCATGAAAAACTGTTTTTT.

The chain is built from TRBV12-5 and TRBJ1-5; D unclear. The CDR3 has 16 residues. Trimming pared 3 bases from V and 0 bases from J, leaving 12 bases between. Germline V lookup: CDR1 LGHNT, CDR2 FRNRAP. CDR3 coding DNA: TGTGCTAGTGGTTTAAACGTGGGCGATAGCAATCAGCCCCAGCATTTT. Protein product: CASGLNVGDSNQPQHF.

This chain uses TRBV15 with TRBJ2-5, with a possible D match to TRBD1 (7 bases). Per the germline V gene, CDR1 is LNHNV and CDR2 is YYDKDF (reference sequence). The CDR3 has 16 residues. V shed 5 bases and J shed 2 bases, with 18 bases lying between them. The CDR3 loop reads CATSGSGGLAQETQYF. The CDR3 nucleotides read TGTGCCACCAGCGGATCAGGGGGACTTGCACAAGAGACCCAGTACTTC.

This clone was observed once. The chain carries TRBV5-1 and TRBJ2-1; 7 nucleotides align to TRBD2. The CDR3 consists of 15 residues. CDR1 is SGHRS and CDR2 is YFSETQ in the germline V gene. V trimming: 1 base; J trimming: 3 bases; junction bases outside the gene matches: 4. The chain's CDR3 is CASSLPGGVYNEQFF. As DNA, the CDR3 is TGCGCCAGCAGCTTGCCTGGGGGGGTCTACAATGAGCAGTTCTTC. Supplemented by reference TRBV5-1 and TRBJ2-1, the full variable domain reads KAGVTQTPRYLIKTRGQQVTLSCSPISGHRSVSWYQQTPGQGLQFLFEYFSETQRNKGNFPGRFSGRQFSNSRSEMNVSTLELGDSALYLCASSLPGGVYNEQFFGPGTRLTVL.

This clone was recorded only once. The rearrangement links TRBV4-2 to TRBJ1-3; perhaps TRBD1 as D (6 bases). The CDR3 spans 17 residues. Trimming cost V 0 bases and J 4 bases, with 16 bases left between them. In germline, CDR1 is LGHNA, CDR2 YNFKEQ. CDR3 sequence (DNA): TGTGCCAGCAGCCAAGATCGGCAACAGGGACGAGGAAACACCATATATTTT. Protein product: CASSQDRQQGRGNTIYF.

V and J are TRBV7-9 and TRBJ1-1; no definite D call. The length of the CDR3 is 14 residues. Germline CDR1 reads SEHNR; CDR2 reads FQNEAQ (reference sequence). Trimming stripped 3 bases from V and 0 bases from J, with 8 bases between. In DNA form, the CDR3 reads TGTGCCAGCAGCTTGGACCTAATGAACACTGAAGCTTTCTTT. Protein product: CASSLDLMNTEAFF.

The V and J genes are TRBV6-1 and TRBJ2-3; 7 bases line up with TRBD1. After removal of 0 bases from V and 6 bases from J, the junction contained 6 bases not matched to a gene. The length of the CDR3 is 15 residues. The germline V gene has CDR1 MNHNS and CDR2 SASEGT. CDR3: CASSEANRGTDTQYF. CDR3 coding DNA: TGTGCCAGCAGTGAAGCGAACAGGGGAACGGATACGCAGTATTTT.